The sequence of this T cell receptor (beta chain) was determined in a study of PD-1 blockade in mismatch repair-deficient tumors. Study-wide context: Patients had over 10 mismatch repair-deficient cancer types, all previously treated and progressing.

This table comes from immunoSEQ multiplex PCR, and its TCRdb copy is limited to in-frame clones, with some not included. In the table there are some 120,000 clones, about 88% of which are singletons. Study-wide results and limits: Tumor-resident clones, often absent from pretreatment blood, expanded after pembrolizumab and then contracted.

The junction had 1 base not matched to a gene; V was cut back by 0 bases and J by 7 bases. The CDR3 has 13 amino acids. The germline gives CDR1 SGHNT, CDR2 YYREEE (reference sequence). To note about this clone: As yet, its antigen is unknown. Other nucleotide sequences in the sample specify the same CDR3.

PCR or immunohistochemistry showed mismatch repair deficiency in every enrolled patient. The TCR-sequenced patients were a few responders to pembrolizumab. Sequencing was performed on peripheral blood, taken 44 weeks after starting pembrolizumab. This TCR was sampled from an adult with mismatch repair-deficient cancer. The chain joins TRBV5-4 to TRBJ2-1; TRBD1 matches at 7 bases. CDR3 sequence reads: CASSLVQGNEQFF. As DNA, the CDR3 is TGTGCCAGCAGCTTGGTACAGGGGAATGAGCAGTTCTTC.